One T cell receptor beta chain is described in this entry. Its cognate antigen is unknown. V lost 3 bases and J 4 bases, leaving 12 bases between the germline ends. There are 14 residues in the CDR3. The germline V gene has CDR1 SGHAT and CDR2 FQNNGV. The data originate from a study of shared clonotypes between healthy human individuals. Overall study: A couple of women and three men aged 18 to 49 made up the donors. Whole-study results and caveats: Clonotype sharing among the donors was expected to vary with sequencing depth.

In the original analysis: For the immunoSEQ data, sequences were junction-only without quality scores, so filtering differed. Assay used: immunoSEQ multiplex PCR; TCRdb lists only in-frame clones, some missing. V, J and clone size were drawn from that table, and D and trimming were deduced from the DNA. Counted here are about 2 million clones, 95% occurring once; the ten biggest clones make up more than 0.1%. The chain couples TRBV11-2 to TRBJ2-5; tentative D call: TRBD1 (5 bases). The source material was naive CD4+ T cells sorted from blood. The subset is: CD45RA+ positively selected. This TCR came from a man between 18 and 29 years old in good health. CDR3 bases: TGTGCCAGCAGCTTTCCCCTTCAGGGAGAGACCCAGTACTTC. As protein: CASSFPLQGETQYF.